This TCR beta chain emerged from a study of response to subunit inactivated influenza vaccine. TCRdb re-called the RT-PCR reads through MiXCR, storing one row per CDR3 protein. The sample records roughly 500,000 distinct CDR3 sequences, roughly 27% being singletons. This CDR3 has 15 residues. Germline V gene lookup returns CDR1 SGHTA and CDR2 FQGNSA. V lost 1 base and J lost 0, with 10 bases in between. Sequencing was performed on CD4+ T cells sorted from PBMCs, taken around 5 days after vaccination. The chain carries TRBV7-2 and TRBJ2-7; TRBD1 might be the D (5 bases). The source of this sequence is a man over 45 who received an inactivated influenza vaccine. CDR3 loop: CASSLGAGLSYEQYF. CDR3 in DNA: TGTGCCAGCAGCTTAGGGGCAGGGCTCTCCTACGAGCAGTACTTC.